This T cell receptor (beta chain) was retrieved from a study of identical twins. Study results and caveats: Cross-sectional statistical analysis, not tracking of the same donors, underpinned the conclusions.

CDR1 is MNHNY, CDR2 SVGAGI, per germline (reference sequence). V was pared by 5 bases and J by 8 bases, with 12 bases between. This CDR3 has 12 amino acids. In the case of this clonotype: No antigen is known for it.

Using its own MiXCR run on the 5' RACE reads, TCRdb lists one record per CDR3 protein. Of about 210,000 distinct CDR3 sequences in the sample, around a tenth are singletons; the top ten hold approximately 5.1%. This clonotype was obtained from a woman under 30 in good health. Sequences were obtained from memory (CD45RO+) T cells sorted from blood. The chain employs TRBV6-6 and TRBJ1-1, with D maybe TRBD1 (5 bases). In nucleotides, the CDR3 is TGTGCCAGCAGTCCGCCCGGGGGAGAAGCTTTCTTT. Amino acids: CASSPPGGEAFF.